This record covers a single TCR beta chain. What it binds is not known. An end of the junction does not agree with germline; a read error may underlie this. The sample belongs to a study of cytomegalovirus exposure and HLA in healthy donors. Study overall: The study's early data release held some 85 million unique TCRs from HLA-typed donors. Study observations and caveats: The later analysis indicated that the majority of CMV-associated TCR beta chains appeared HLA-restricted. The study put under 200 TCR beta chains on its list as cytomegalovirus-associated.

The primer mix had 60 Vbeta and 13 Jbeta primers. This table comes from immunoSEQ multiplex PCR, and its TCRdb copy is limited to in-frame clones, with some not included. The data show under 150,000 clones, around two thirds seen once. The CDR3 extends over 15 amino acids. Germline lookup yields CDR1 LNHDA and CDR2 SQIVND (reference sequence). This chain links TRBV19 with TRBJ1-4; 7 positions agree with TRBD1. Sequencing was performed on PBMCs. The sequence was collected from a human donor in good health. CDR3 sequence: CASRLLGQSKEKLFF. As DNA, the CDR3 is TGTGCCAGTAGACTCCTGGGACAGTCTAAAGAAAAACTGTTTTTT.